This TCR beta chain was identified during a study of vaccination effects on CD4 cells after COVID-19. As for this clone: What it recognizes is unknown.

Following culture for approximately ten days, CD4+ T cells were isolated. Participants received two doses of either the BNT162b2 or mRNA-1273 vaccine. Testing of the vaccine recipients showed negative nucleocapsid antibodies and no prior SARS-CoV-2 infection. At days 3 and 7, half of the medium was exchanged for IL-2 medium. Clones were sequenced by immunoSEQ multiplex PCR, and TCRdb holds only the in-frame ones, with some missing. The sample lists about 66,000 clones, less than 80% occurring once. Findings of the study overall: Clones of infection and vaccine origin contracted markedly late after vaccination.

The clonotype originates from a human donor who received a COVID-19 vaccine. Sequenced material: CD4+ T cells from PBMCs cultured without peptide, taken after COVID-19 vaccination.

CDR3 sequence reads: CASSLPGAYEQYV. The DNA for the CDR3 is TGTGCCAGCTCACTGCCAGGGGCCTACGAGCAGTACGTC. The V call is TRBV18, the J call TRBJ2-7; perhaps TRBD1 as D (6 bases). The V end lost 4 bases, the J end lost 2 bases, and 9 bases lay between the germline ends. The germline V gene encodes CDR1 KGHSH and CDR2 LQKENI. The CDR3 is made up of 13 amino acids.